The subject of this entry is one T cell receptor (beta chain). Its antigen remains unidentified. This record belongs to a study of T-cell memory formation after mild COVID-19. Whole-study findings and limits: Certain responding clones were present in pre-infection memory, suggesting participation of cross-reactive memory.

TCRdb independently ran MiXCR on the 5' RACE reads; one entry per CDR3 protein. The sample lists 250,000 to 400,000 distinct CDR3 sequences, around an eighth occurring once. This receptor was identified in a man between 18 and 35 years old who had mild COVID-19 (a few samples of this study predate the infection). Cell type and time point are not known. Input material: PBMCs or a T cell subset sorted from them (not recorded which).

CDR3 residues: CASPYEQYF. DNA of the CDR3: TGCGCCAGTCCCTACGAGCAGTACTTC. The V and J genes are TRBV4-3 and TRBJ2-7; D call uncertain. Germline V gene sequence: CDR1 LGHNA, CDR2 YSLEER. Trimming stripped 9 bases from V and 2 bases from J, with 2 bases between. The CDR3 is 9 amino acids.